The clone carrying this T cell receptor (beta chain) was found a few times. What it binds is unknown. This sample was taken from a study of Ad26.COV2.S vaccination and SARS-CoV-2 variants. Across the whole study: Vaccine-arm donor from the placebo-controlled COV1001 Ad26.COV2.S trial. The vaccine Ad26.COV2.S was put into the muscle once, or twice with 56 days between.

Treatment: about 20 received Ad26.COV2.S at low or high dose, single or two shots; several received placebo; per-sample allocation not given. Following the first vaccine or placebo injection, samples were taken on day 63. Repertoires were generated with immunoSEQ multiplex PCR, while TCRdb's copy carries only in-frame clones and drops some. This sample has 350,000 to 550,000 clones, with roughly nine tenths found just once. The CDR3 is 15 amino acids. Germline lookup yields CDR1 KGHDR and CDR2 SFDVKD. V was pared by 9 bases and J by 3 bases, with 16 bases between. General study points: Placebo recipients and vaccine recipients were similar in non-spike TCR breadth. TCR breadth and depth analyses may have underestimated total T cell responses.

The sequenced sample was peripheral blood, obtained in a trial of Ad26.COV2.S vaccine versus placebo. The chain links TRBV24-1 to TRBJ2-2, with D perhaps given as TRBD1 or TRBD2 (7 bases each). The source of this sequence is a person between 18 and 60 years old who received the Ad26.COV2.S COVID-19 vaccine or a placebo. In DNA, the CDR3 is TGTGCCACCGGACAGGAGGGAGGGGACACCGGGGAGCTGTTTTTT. Translating gives CATGQEGGDTGELFF.